Each of the 12 T cell receptor beta chains below was sequenced from the same sample in a study of metastatic and nonmetastatic thyroid tumors. Every patient underwent thyroid surgery untreated. TCRdb reprocessed the PCR reads using MiXCR. In the table there are some 64,000 clones, 4% to 4.5% of which are singletons. Specimen: blood. Source of these receptors: a female donor with papillary thyroid cancer or a benign thyroid nodule (not recorded which). Some clones in this sample may be carry-over from other donors' samples.

This clone was found a few times. A much larger clone differs from this one at a single base, so this may be a read error. V and J are TRBV5-8 and TRBJ2-3; 10 nucleotides align to TRBD2. The germline CDR1 and CDR2 sequences are SGHTS and YDEGEE. CDR3 length equals 16 residues. CDR3 region: CAISLALAGAVDTQYF. DNA for the CDR3: TGTGCCATCAGCTTGGCTCTAGCGGGAGCAGTAGATACGCAGTATTTT.

The rearrangement uses TRBV15 and TRBJ2-7, with D unclear. The CDR3 is made up of 13 amino acids. The V end lost 3 bases, the J end lost 3 bases, and 9 bases lay between the germline ends. Germline CDR1 LNHNV, CDR2 YYDKDF (reference sequence). The CDR3 sequence: CATSRVDIYEQYF. For the CDR3, the DNA is TGTGCCACCAGCAGGGTTGACATCTACGAGCAGTACTTC.

This clone was detected a few times. A clone one base away is much larger, so this may be a read error. The CDR3 DNA sequence: TGTGCCATCAGCCTAGTTGGGACTAGCTCCTACGAGCAGTACTTC. Protein sequence: CAISLVGTSSYEQYF. This chain connects TRBV3-1 to TRBJ2-7; 8 bases line up with TRBD2. This CDR3 comprises 15 residues. The germline gives CDR1 LGHDT, CDR2 YNNKEL (reference sequence).

The table lists this clone with many counts. V is TRBV12-3 or TRBV12-4 and J is TRBJ1-2; TRBD1 is a possible D gene (5 bases). V lost 5 bases to trimming and J lost 4 bases, with 8 bases between them. CDR3 length: 12 residues. In nucleotides, the CDR3 is TGTGCCAGCAGTCCCCAGGGCTATGGCTACACCTTC. Its translation is CASSPQGYGYTF.

This clone has only a few counts. This chain connects TRBV20-1 to TRBJ2-7; perhaps TRBD2 as D (5 bases). This CDR3 has 12 amino acids. Germline V gene data show CDR1 as DFQATT and CDR2 as SNEGSKA (reference sequence). The V end lost 0 bases, the J end lost 5 bases, and 8 bases lay between the germline ends. This chain's CDR3 is CSARDWRDEQYF. CDR3 in DNA: TGCAGTGCTAGAGATTGGCGGGACGAGCAGTACTTC.

Concerning this clone itself: A read error may explain this, as a much larger clone is one base away. The chain combines TRBV5-1 with TRBJ2-5; 9 bases fit TRBD1. Germline loops: CDR1 SGHRS, CDR2 YFSETQ. The V gene end was trimmed by 4 bases and the J gene end by 5 bases; junction bases not matched to a gene: 6. This CDR3 spans 14 amino acids. In DNA form, the CDR3 reads TGCGCCAGCAGCAACTGGGACAGGGTTGAGACCCAGTACTTC. This gives the protein CASSNWDRVETQYF.

There are many counts of this clone. CDR3 amino acids: CAISDLAGSYNEQFF. The CDR3 region has the DNA TGTGCCATCAGTGATTTAGCGGGATCCTACAATGAGCAGTTCTTC. The rearrangement uses TRBV10-3 and TRBJ2-1, with 8 bases matching TRBD2. J lost 1 base, V lost 3 bases, and 2 bases had no gene match. Germline V lookup: CDR1 ENHRY, CDR2 SYGVKD. The CDR3 consists of 15 residues.

This clone was counted between two and nine times. Possible read error: a much larger clone is one base away. In the same sample, other DNA sequences code for this CDR3. In DNA form, the CDR3 reads TGTGCCAGCAGCCACCCTAGCGGGGGGACTTTCTTT. Its protein is CASSHPSGGTFF. This chain connects TRBV7-9 to TRBJ1-1, with D perhaps matching TRBD1 (5 bases). Germline V gene data show CDR1 as SEHNR and CDR2 as FQNEAQ (reference sequence). V gave up 5 bases and J gave up 12 bases, with 16 bases separating them. This CDR3 has 12 amino acids. The full variable domain, in which reference TRBV7-9 and TRBJ1-1 provide the parts outside the CDR3, is DTGVSQNPRHKITKRGQNVTFRCDPISEHNRLYWYRQTLGQGPEFLTYFQNEAQLEKSRLLSDRFSAERPKGSFSTLEIQRTEQGDSAMYLCASSHPSGGTFFGQGTRLTVV.

This clone was detected ten times or more. V usage is TRBV6-1 and J usage is TRBJ1-6, with 7 bases aligning to TRBD1. V was pared by 5 bases and J by 3 bases, with 4 bases of the junction left unmatched. CDR1 is MNHNS, CDR2 SASEGT, per germline. This CDR3 comprises 15 residues. The DNA for the CDR3 is TGTGCCAGCAGTTACCGGGACAGCTATAATTCACCCCTCCACTTT. Amino acid sequence: CASSYRDSYNSPLHF.

Only a few counts were recorded for this clone. The gene calls are TRBV19 and TRBJ1-1, with D hard to call. Germline V gene data show CDR1 as LNHDA and CDR2 as SQIVND (reference sequence). CDR3 length equals 13 residues. V gave up 5 bases and J gave up 1 base, with 8 bases separating them. CDR3 loop: CASSGDSNTEAFF. The CDR3 DNA sequence: TGTGCCAGTAGTGGGGATTCGAACACTGAAGCTTTCTTT.

This clone was observed many times. The gene calls are TRBV30 and TRBJ2-1, with 7 nucleotides matching TRBD1. CDR3 size: 14 residues. Trimming at V came to 2 bases and at J to 9 bases, leaving 10 bases not matched to a gene. Per the germline V gene, CDR1 is GTSNPN and CDR2 is SVGIG (reference sequence). The CDR3 sequence is CAWSMTGFATEQFF. The DNA of the CDR3 is TGTGCCTGGAGTATGACAGGGTTCGCGACTGAGCAGTTCTTC.

This clone has ten or more counts. The J gene is TRBJ1-5, the V gene TRBV19; TRBD1 might be the D (6 bases). V dropped 7 bases and J dropped 7 bases, with 14 bases sitting between them. Per germline, CDR1 LNHDA and CDR2 SQIVND (reference sequence). The CDR3 runs to 13 residues. The CDR3 sequence: CASTWGGRQPQHF. The CDR3 coding sequence is TGTGCCAGTACTTGGGGGGGCCGGCAGCCCCAGCATTTT.